This T cell receptor (beta chain) is from a study of long-term antiretroviral therapy in people with HIV. An immunoSEQ assay, version v3.0, was performed at survey level. Clones were read by immunoSEQ multiplex PCR, and TCRdb kept only the in-frame ones, dropping some. The sample shows some 30,000 clones, around 97% of them seen only once. With 5 bases removed from V and 1 base from J, the gap between germline ends came to 6 bases. Germline V gene lookup returns CDR1 MGHDK and CDR2 SYGVNS. The CDR3 spans 12 residues. This sequence originates from a man under 40 with HIV. The V gene is TRBV25-1, the J gene TRBJ2-7; D perhaps matches TRBD1 (5 bases). This specimen consisted of unsorted PBMCs, obtained 7.6 years after starting antiretroviral therapy. CDR3 loop: CASSTGSYEQYF. The CDR3 DNA reads as TGTGCCAGCAGTACAGGTTCCTACGAGCAGTACTTC.